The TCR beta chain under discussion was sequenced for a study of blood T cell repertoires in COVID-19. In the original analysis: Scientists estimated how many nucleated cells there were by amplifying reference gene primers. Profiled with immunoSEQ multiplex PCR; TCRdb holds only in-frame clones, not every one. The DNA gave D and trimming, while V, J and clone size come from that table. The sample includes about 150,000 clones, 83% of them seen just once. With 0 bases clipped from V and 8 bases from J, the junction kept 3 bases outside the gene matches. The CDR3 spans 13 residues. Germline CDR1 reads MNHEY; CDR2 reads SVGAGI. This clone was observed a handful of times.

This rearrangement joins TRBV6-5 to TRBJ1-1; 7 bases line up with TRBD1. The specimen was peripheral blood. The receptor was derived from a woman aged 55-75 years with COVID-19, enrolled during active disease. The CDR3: CASSYSKTGEAFF. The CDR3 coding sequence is TGTGCCAGCAGTTACTCAAAGACAGGGGAAGCTTTCTTT.